A single sample is the source of the 19 T cell receptor beta chains below, sequenced in a study of metastatic and nonmetastatic thyroid tumors. TCRdb re-called clones from the PCR reads using MiXCR. This sample has more than 70,000 clones; approximately 9% occur once, and the top ten carry under 9%. Among the patients, none had received any treatment before thyroid surgery. Sequenced material: blood. The receptors shown here come from a female donor with papillary thyroid cancer or a benign thyroid nodule (not recorded which). Some clones in this sample may be carry-over from other donors' samples.

A few counts support this clone. The V call is TRBV13, the J call TRBJ1-1; D uncertain. The CDR3 has 15 amino acids. Germline loops: CDR1 PRHDT, CDR2 FYEKMQ (reference sequence). The V end lost 4 bases, the J end lost 1 base, and 13 bases lay between the germline ends. CDR3 amino acids: CASSSRWTENTEAFF. CDR3 sequence (DNA): TGTGCCAGCAGCTCACGCTGGACGGAGAACACTGAAGCTTTCTTT.

On this clone: A much larger clone lies one base from this, so it may be a read error. This sequence joins TRBV6-1 and TRBJ1-1; maybe TRBD1 (5 bases). CDR3 length equals 13 residues. Germline V gene lookup returns CDR1 MNHNS and CDR2 SASEGT. CDR3 in DNA: TGTGCCAGCAGTCCGCGGGGGGATCCTGAAGCTCTCTTT. Amino acids: CASSPRGDPEALF.

This clone was found many times. The gene calls are TRBV20-1 and TRBJ2-7; D perhaps matches TRBD2 (6 bases). Germline V lookup: CDR1 DFQATT, CDR2 SNEGSKA (reference sequence). Between the trimmed V and J ends, which lost 1 base and 0 bases, there was a span of 13 bases. The CDR3 runs 15 residues. CDR3 sequence: CSARADLGSSYEQYF. DNA of the CDR3: TGCAGTGCTAGAGCAGACCTCGGGAGCTCCTACGAGCAGTACTTC.

With respect to this clone: One junction end disagrees with the germline gene, perhaps due to a read error. Other DNA sequences within the sample encode an identical CDR3. The V and J genes are TRBV5-1 and TRBJ2-5, with no clear D. This CDR3 contains 12 residues. The V gene's germline CDR1 is SGHRS and CDR2 YFSETQ. The CDR3 DNA reads TGTGCCAGCAGCTTTCCCCAAGAGACCCAGTACTTC. This sequence encodes CASSFPQETQYF.

This clone was seen many times. The V gene is TRBV2, the J gene TRBJ2-5; TRBD2 is a possible D gene (7 bases). The CDR3 runs to 15 residues. V dropped 9 bases and J dropped 8 bases, with 25 bases sitting between them. Germline assignment: CDR1 SNHLY and CDR2 FYNNEI. CDR3 DNA: TGTGCCAGGGCTGGGGGGGGCGCCCCGGAAGGAACCCAGTACTTC. Translated, it gives CARAGGGAPEGTQYF. Drawing the rest from reference TRBV2 and TRBJ2-5, the complete variable domain is EPEVTQTPSHQVTQMGQEVILRCVPISNHLYFYWYRQILGQKVEFLVSFYNNEISEKSEIFDDQFSVERPDGSNFTLKIRSTKLEDSAMYFCARAGGGAPEGTQYFGPGTRLLVL.

This clone was seen many times. This sequence joins TRBV11-3 and TRBJ1-6; 8 nucleotides match TRBD1. Germline values: CDR1 SGHNT, CDR2 YENEEA. The CDR3 runs 14 residues. V shed 4 bases, J shed 7 bases, and the junction held 3 bases outside the gene matches. CDR3 sequence (DNA): TGTGCCAGCAGCTCCGACAGGGGAAATTCACCCCTCCACTTT. Its translation is CASSSDRGNSPLHF.

This clone has only a few counts. The chain is built from TRBV6-1 and TRBJ1-1, with D tentatively TRBD1 (6 bases). Deletions cut 2 bases from V and 11 bases from J, with 15 bases between. The germline CDR1 and CDR2 sequences are MNHNS and SASEGT. CDR3 length: 13 residues. CDR3 region: CASSEIGQGRAFF. Here the CDR3 DNA reads TGTGCCAGCAGTGAAATAGGGCAGGGGAGGGCTTTCTTT.

Of note for this clone: A much bigger clone sits one base away, suggesting this may be a read error. The chain uses TRBV10-2 and TRBJ1-4; D unclear. Germline V gene lookup returns CDR1 WSHSY and CDR2 SAAADI. V gave up 6 bases and J gave up 2 bases, with 16 bases separating them. This CDR3 has 16 amino acids. The CDR3 nucleotides read TGCGCCAGCAGAGGAGAGAAAGGAAGGACTAATGAAAAACTGTTTTTT. Residues: CASRGEKGRTNEKLFF.

This clone was recorded at least ten times. The chain combines TRBV6-4 with TRBJ1-4, with a possible D match to TRBD1 (5 bases). The CDR3 has 14 residues. The V gene lost 7 bases and the J gene lost 2 bases, with 11 bases spanning the gap. Germline CDR1 and CDR2: MRHNA and SNTAGT. For the CDR3, the DNA is TGTGCCAGCATCTGGGGACGGACTAATGAAAAACTGTTTTTT. Translated, it gives CASIWGRTNEKLFF.

Remarks on this clone: A read error is possible here, since a much larger clone lies one base away. The V gene is TRBV12-3 or TRBV12-4, the J gene TRBJ1-5, with TRBD1 identical over 7 bases. The V and J ends lost 6 bases and 7 bases, in that order; junction bases with no gene match: 3. CDR3 length: 12 amino acids. For the CDR3, the DNA is TGTGCCAGCAGAGACAGGGAGCAGCCCCAGCATTTT. As protein: CASRDREQPQHF.

Many counts were recorded for this clone. The chain combines TRBV13 with TRBJ2-2; 7 nucleotides agree with TRBD1. The length of the CDR3 is 14 residues. Trimming at V came to 5 bases and at J to 6 bases, leaving 6 bases not matched to a gene. The V gene's germline CDR1 is PRHDT and CDR2 FYEKMQ (reference sequence). The CDR3 reads CASSRDQGAGELFF. The CDR3 region has the DNA TGTGCCAGCAGCCGAGACCAGGGGGCCGGGGAGCTGTTTTTT.

The gene calls are TRBV20-1 and TRBJ1-5; 7 bases align to TRBD1. V dropped 6 bases and J dropped 3; count of bases not matched to a gene: 8. From germline, CDR1 is DFQATT and CDR2 SNEGSKA (reference sequence). The CDR3 extends over 14 amino acids. DNA of the CDR3: TGCAGTGCACTTACAGGGGTCCCCAATCAGCCCCAGCATTTT. Translation gives CSALTGVPNQPQHF.

This clone was counted at least ten times. The DNA for the CDR3 is TGTGCCAGCAGCCGCGGGACAGGGGGAAGCAATCAGCCCCAGCATTTT. Its protein product is CASSRGTGGSNQPQHF. J is TRBJ1-5 and V is TRBV5-6, with 11 bases fitting TRBD1. The germline V gene encodes CDR1 SGHDT and CDR2 YYEEEE. The J segment lost 1 base and the V segment lost 4 bases, leaving 4 bases of the junction unmatched. CDR3 size: 16 residues.

This sequence joins TRBV2 and TRBJ1-1; 7 nucleotides line up with TRBD1. The CDR3 loop spans 16 amino acids. Germline V CDR1 and CDR2: SNHLY, FYNNEI. V was pared by 7 bases and J by 7 bases, with 18 bases of the junction left unmatched. CDR3 in amino acids: CASTSTGLMYPGEAFF. The CDR3 coding sequence is TGTGCCAGCACTTCGACAGGGTTAATGTATCCGGGTGAAGCTTTCTTT.

Many counts were recorded for this clone. The V and J genes are TRBV29-1 and TRBJ2-2; D unclear. The germline V gene has CDR1 SQVTM and CDR2 ANQGSEA. With 1 base removed from V and 1 base from J, the gap between germline ends came to 4 bases. The CDR3 sequence is 13 residues long. The CDR3 reads CSVEGGNTGELFF. In nucleotides, the CDR3 is TGCAGCGTTGAAGGGGGGAACACCGGGGAGCTGTTTTTT.

This clone was counted only a few times. With a much larger clone just one base away, this may be a read error. The same CDR3 also results from other DNA sequences found in this sample. This chain joins TRBV29-1 and TRBJ1-6; D is undetermined. The CDR3 is 15 residues long. V was trimmed by 7 bases and J by 0 bases, leaving 13 bases between them. Germline V gives CDR1 SQVTM, CDR2 ANQGSEA. The CDR3 DNA sequence: TGCAGCGCCCGAACAGACAACTCCTATAATTCACCCCTCCACTTT. Residues: CSARTDNSYNSPLHF.

Notes on this clone: Given a much more abundant clone one base away, this may be a read error. The same CDR3 arises from other DNA sequences in this sample as well. The chain is built from TRBV28 and TRBJ2-5; no firm D call. The CDR3 consists of 11 residues. Germline V gives CDR1 MDHEN, CDR2 SYDVKM. V dropped 5 bases and J dropped 5 bases, with 6 bases sitting between them. The CDR3: CASSVSETQYF. CDR3 bases: TGTGCCAGCAGTGTATCGGAGACCCAGTACTTC.

The J gene is TRBJ2-5, the V gene TRBV6-1; the match to TRBD1 covers 7 bases. The ends lost 2 bases at V and 5 bases at J; junction bases unmatched: 11. Germline loops: CDR1 MNHNS, CDR2 SASEGT. This CDR3 is built from 16 residues. As DNA, the CDR3 is TGTGCCAGCAGTGAACACGGCGGCGCAGGGGGTGAGACCCAGTACTTC. It is translated as CASSEHGGAGGETQYF.

At least ten counts were recorded for this clone. The rearrangement uses TRBV30 and TRBJ2-5; no clear D gene. There are 13 residues in the CDR3. Trimming pared 3 bases from V and 2 bases from J, leaving 10 bases between. Germline CDR1 reads GTSNPN; CDR2 reads SVGIG (reference sequence). The DNA of the CDR3 is TGTGCCTGGAGCTCAGGAATACAAGAGACCCAGTACTTC. The encoded protein is CAWSSGIQETQYF.